This T cell receptor (beta chain) was observed in a study of T-cell reconstitution after alpha-beta-depleted transplantation in children. Study-level findings and limits: T-cell numbers and diversity one year post-transplant derived largely from freshly generated T cells. By about two months after transplant, alpha-beta T cells reportedly arose from several hundred graft clones that had expanded. In some patients, recipient T cells and intrathymic progenitors surviving conditioning explained high day-60 diversity.

Molecular barcoding with unique molecular identifiers was used for the TCRbeta library. One entry per CDR3 protein, called by TCRdb with MiXCR from the PCR reads. The profile shows about 280,000 distinct CDR3 sequences, roughly 10% of them singletons. Details on this clonotype: Its antigen is currently unknown.

From germline, CDR1 is SNHLY and CDR2 FYNNEI. The CDR3 runs to 15 residues. V was pared by 6 bases and J by 7 bases, with 19 bases between. The chain employs TRBV2 and TRBJ2-1; D might be TRBD2 (6 bases). Material: peripheral blood, obtained 180 days after TCRalphabeta/CD19-depleted stem cell transplant. The sequence was obtained from a male patient aged 2-15 years who had a stem cell transplant for chronic granulomatous disease, so the T cells may come from the graft donor. The CDR3: CASRKQGLQQNEQFF. DNA for the CDR3: TGTGCCAGCAGAAAGCAGGGACTTCAGCAAAATGAGCAGTTCTTC. The whole variable domain, filled in from reference TRBV2 and TRBJ2-1, reads EPEVTQTPSHQVTQMGQEVILRCVPISNHLYFYWYRQILGQKVEFLVSFYNNEISEKSEIFDDQFSVERPDGSNFTLKIRSTKLEDSAMYFCASRKQGLQQNEQFFGPGTRLTVL.